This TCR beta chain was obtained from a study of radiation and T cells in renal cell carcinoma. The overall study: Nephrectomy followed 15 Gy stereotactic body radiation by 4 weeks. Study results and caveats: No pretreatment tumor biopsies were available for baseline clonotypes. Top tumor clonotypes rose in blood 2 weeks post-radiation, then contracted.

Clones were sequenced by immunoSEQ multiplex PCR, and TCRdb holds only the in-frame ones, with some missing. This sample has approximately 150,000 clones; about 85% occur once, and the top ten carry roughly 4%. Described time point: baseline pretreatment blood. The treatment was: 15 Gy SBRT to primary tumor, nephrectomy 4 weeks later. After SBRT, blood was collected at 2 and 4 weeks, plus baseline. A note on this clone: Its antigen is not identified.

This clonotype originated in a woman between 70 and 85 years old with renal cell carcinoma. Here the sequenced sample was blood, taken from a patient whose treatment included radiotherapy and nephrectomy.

The CDR3 loop is CASSVAGGATYEQYF. CDR3 DNA: TGTGCCAGCAGCGTAGCGGGCGGGGCCACCTACGAGCAGTACTTC. The genes are TRBV9 and TRBJ2-7; D possibly corresponds to TRBD2 (6 bases). Looked up from germline, CDR1 is SGDLS and CDR2 is YYNGEE. The CDR3 sequence is 15 residues long. V lost 0 bases, J lost 2 bases, and 12 bases lay in between.